These 15 T cell receptor beta chains originate from one sample sequenced in a study of T cells in Graves' hyperthyroidism and ophthalmopathy. Amplified TCR beta CDR3 regions came from RNA transcripts. The TCR CDR3 first-round RT-PCR relied on the HTBI primer set. Using its own MiXCR run on the multiplex PCR reads, TCRdb lists one record per CDR3 protein. The data hold a few hundred thousand distinct CDR3 sequences, with approximately 44% observed a single time. What was sequenced was peripheral blood or thyroid tissue (not recorded which). Source of these receptors: a young woman with Graves' hyperthyroidism.

This clonotype has a handful of counts. In nucleotides, the CDR3 is TGTGCCAGCAGCTTAGCGGCGAAAGACTATGGCTACACCTTC. Translation: CASSLAAKDYGYTF. The V gene is TRBV25-1, the J gene TRBJ1-2; no definite D call. V lost 6 bases to trimming and J lost 3 bases, with 14 bases between them. The CDR3 has 14 residues. The V gene's germline CDR1 is MGHDK and CDR2 SYGVNS.

This clonotype appeared once. This sequence joins TRBV20-1 and TRBJ1-5; 7 bases line up with TRBD1. CDR1 is DFQATT and CDR2 is SNEGSKA in the germline V gene (reference sequence). The CDR3 is 13 residues long. V lost 5 bases and J lost 5; bases outside the gene matches: 6. DNA of the CDR3: TGCAGTGCTGTCCTGGGACAGCATCAGCCCCAGCATTTT. This gives the protein CSAVLGQHQPQHF.

V usage is TRBV6-1 and J usage is TRBJ1-5; 7 positions agree with TRBD1. The CDR3 runs to 15 residues. After removal of 8 bases from V and 6 bases from J, the junction contained 13 bases not matched to a gene. Per germline, CDR1 MNHNS and CDR2 SASEGT. CDR3 sequence: CASGKGRGGGQPQHF. The CDR3 nucleotides are TGTGCCAGCGGAAAAGGCAGGGGGGGAGGTCAGCCCCAGCATTTT.

This chain links TRBV20-1 with TRBJ2-7, with 7 positions matching TRBD1. Unmatched junction bases numbered 10, after V lost 3 bases and J lost 2 bases. The CDR3 has 15 residues. Per germline, CDR1 DFQATT and CDR2 SNEGSKA (reference sequence). The CDR3 sequence is CSAREFGQVPYEQYF. The CDR3 region has the DNA TGCAGTGCTAGGGAGTTCGGACAGGTCCCCTACGAGCAGTACTTC.

This clonotype was counted ten times or more. The rearrangement joins TRBV2 to TRBJ1-2; D is undetermined. The CDR3 sequence is 12 residues long. V gave up 6 bases and J gave up 10 bases, with 15 bases separating them. CDR1 and CDR2 (germline): SNHLY, FYNNEI. The CDR3 DNA reads as TGTGCCAGCAGCCTCGGACGGGAGGACTACACCTTC. Translation gives CASSLGREDYTF.

This clonotype was observed once. This chain links TRBV25-1 with TRBJ1-6, with D unclear. This CDR3 spans 18 amino acids. Germline CDR1 and CDR2: MGHDK and SYGVNS. Trimming took off 6 bases at V and 0 bases at J, with 18 bases between the two ends. CDR3 sequence reads: CASSLALGSSSYNSPLHF. CDR3 coding DNA: TGTGCCAGCAGCTTGGCTCTGGGATCAAGCTCCTATAATTCACCCCTCCACTTT. The variable domain in full, completed from reference TRBV25-1 and TRBJ1-6, reads EADIYQTPRYLVIGTGKKITLECSQTMGHDKMYWYQQDPGMELHLIHYSYGVNSTEKGDLSSESTVSRIRTEHFPLTLESARPSHTSQYLCASSLALGSSSYNSPLHFGNGTRLTVT.

In this sample, this clonotype turned up many times. The J gene is TRBJ2-5, the V gene TRBV2, with D uncertain. Per the germline V gene, CDR1 is SNHLY and CDR2 is FYNNEI. The CDR3 is 15 amino acids. The germline V and J ends were trimmed by 5 bases and 2 bases, with 15 bases remaining between them. The CDR3 nucleotides are TGTGCCAGCAGTAAGGGCTTGGACGGTCAAGAGACCCAGTACTTC. It codes for CASSKGLDGQETQYF.

Comment on this clonotype: The CDR3 does not end in the conserved phenylalanine or tryptophan, so this is likely a read error. It is unclear where the CDR3 begins or ends on the DNA, so no DNA is shown, and the CDR3 is as TCRdb lists it. CDR3 protein: CASTPGTVTNY. The chain is built from TRBV2 and TRBJ1-1; whether TRBD1, the table's D call, matches the DNA was not checked. Germline V gene lookup returns CDR1 SNHLY and CDR2 FYNNEI. The CDR3 is 11 residues long, counting both termini.

This clonotype was counted only a few times. This chain connects TRBV5-1 to TRBJ2-6; D is possibly TRBD1 or TRBD2 (6 bases each). This CDR3 has 17 amino acids. Germline loops: CDR1 SGHRS, CDR2 YFSETQ. V lost 4 bases and J lost 2, with 16 bases in between. The CDR3 reads CASSHRNGGAGANVLTF. The CDR3 nucleotides read TGCGCCAGCAGCCATAGGAACGGGGGCGCTGGGGCCAACGTCCTGACTTTC.

V is TRBV19 and J is TRBJ2-3, with unresolved D. V shed 4 bases and J shed 1 base, with 6 bases lying between them. This CDR3 comprises 13 residues. In germline, CDR1 is LNHDA, CDR2 SQIVND (reference sequence). DNA of the CDR3: TGTGCCAGTAGTACCACGGGCACAGATACGCAGTATTTT. The encoded protein is CASSTTGTDTQYF. Combining the CDR3 with reference TRBV19 and TRBJ2-3 gives the whole variable domain DGGITQSPKYLFRKEGQNVTLSCEQNLNHDAMYWYRQDPGQGLRLIYYSQIVNDFQKGDIAEGYSVSREKKESFPLTVTSAQKNPTAFYLCASSTTGTDTQYFGPGTRLTVL.

This clonotype was observed a few times. The genes are TRBV4-2 and TRBJ2-5; D unresolved. The CDR3 sequence is 13 residues long. Germline V lookup: CDR1 LGHNA, CDR2 YNFKEQ. Trimming cost V 1 base and J 3 bases, with 6 bases left between them. The CDR3: CASSQGQKETQYF. The CDR3 nucleotides are TGTGCCAGCAGCCAAGGGCAGAAAGAGACCCAGTACTTC.

The genes are TRBV5-1 and TRBJ1-2; 9 bases are a match to TRBD1. The junction had 9 bases not matched to a gene; V was cut back by 9 bases and J by 6 bases. This CDR3 region has 13 residues. Germline-derived CDR1 and CDR2 are SGHRS and YFSETQ. CDR3 loop: CATGVDRGHGYTF. CDR3 DNA: TGCGCCACCGGGGTGGACAGGGGCCATGGCTACACCTTC.

Note on this clonotype: Germline and junction disagree at one end, which may indicate a read error. The CDR3 coding sequence is TGTGCCAGCAGTGAGGGGACATCGAAAGGCAATCAGCCCCAGCGTTTT. The encoded protein is CASSEGTSKGNQPQRF. J is TRBJ1-5 and V is TRBV2; tentative D call: TRBD1 (6 bases). This CDR3 is built from 16 residues. Germline V lookup: CDR1 SNHLY, CDR2 FYNNEI.

The table lists this clonotype with a few counts. CDR3 residues: CASSSVGRFGSSYEQYF. Here the CDR3 DNA reads TGTGCCAGCAGCTCAGTCGGGCGGTTTGGGAGCTCCTACGAGCAGTACTTC. This chain connects TRBV7-2 to TRBJ2-7; D perhaps matches TRBD2 (5 bases). In germline, CDR1 is SGHTA, CDR2 FQGNSA. There are 17 residues in the CDR3. Trimming removed 4 bases at V and 0 bases at J, with 19 bases between. The full variable domain, its missing parts supplied by reference TRBV7-2 and TRBJ2-7, is GAGVSQSPSNKVTEKGKDVELRCDPISGHTALYWYRQSLGQGLEFLIYFQGNSAPDKSGLPSDRFSAERTGGSVSTLTIQRTQQEDSAVYLCASSSVGRFGSSYEQYFGPGTRLTVT.

The J gene is TRBJ2-3, the V gene TRBV25-1; D gene uncertain. Deletions cut 0 bases from V and 9 bases from J, with 10 bases between. Per the germline V gene, CDR1 is MGHDK and CDR2 is SYGVNS. There are 13 residues in the CDR3. CDR3 sequence: CASSEYGTRTQYF. The CDR3 DNA follows: TGTGCCAGCAGTGAATACGGTACGAGGACGCAGTATTTT.